This paragraph covers one TCR beta chain sequence. Naive CD8 populations comprised CD45RO-negative cells positively selected for CCR7, excluding terminally differentiated effector memory CD45RA+ cells. This entry comes from a study of shared clonotypes between healthy human individuals. Some clones are missing from TCRdb's copy, which holds only in-frame ones; the method was immunoSEQ multiplex PCR. The sample records about 800,000 clones, about 97% being singletons. This CDR3 has 11 residues. V was pared by 5 bases and J by 6 bases, with 8 bases between. Germline assignment: CDR1 MDHEN and CDR2 SYDVKM.

This clonotype was sampled from a young man in good health. Sequencing was done on a sample of naive CD8+ T cells sorted from blood. This chain links TRBV28 with TRBJ2-7, with D hard to call. The CDR3 bases are TGTGCCAGCAGTCCCTCCCTCGAGCAGTACTTC. Translating it yields CASSPSLEQYF.